This T cell receptor (beta chain) originates from a study of T-cell memory formation after mild COVID-19. This CDR3 region has 15 residues. V lost 0 bases to trimming and J lost 10 bases; unmatched junction nucleotides: 9. From germline, CDR1 is SGHRS and CDR2 YFSETQ. 5'RACE, which relied on constant-segment primers, yielded TCR alpha and TCR beta cDNA libraries carrying sample barcodes and UMIs. TCRdb reanalysed the 5' RACE reads using MiXCR and keeps one entry per CDR3 protein. The table lists approximately 300,000 distinct CDR3 sequences, 15% to 20% of them singletons. The rearrangement joins TRBV5-1 to TRBJ1-4, with 7 bases identical to TRBD1. This sequence originates from a man younger than 35 who had mild COVID-19 (a few samples of this study predate the infection). Cell type and time point are not known. Source material: PBMCs or a T cell subset sorted from them (not recorded which). The CDR3 DNA reads as TGCGCCAGCAGCTTGGCTGGCAGGGGGAGGGGAAAACTGTTTTTT. It specifies CASSLAGRGRGKLFF.